Only one count was recorded for the clone carrying this T cell receptor beta chain. The sample originates from a study of shared clonotypes between healthy human individuals. Data came from immunoSEQ multiplex PCR; TCRdb stores just in-frame clones and leaves some out. The data contain about 1.4 million clones, around 95% of them singletons. The sequence was obtained from a man under 40 in good health. The sequenced sample consisted of naive CD4+ T cells sorted from blood. The subset denotes: CD45RA+ positively selected.

The CDR3 DNA sequence: TGTGCCAGCAGCCCAAAGTCCAGGGGCACAGATACGCAGTATTTT. The encoded protein is CASSPKSRGTDTQYF. This chain uses TRBV7-9 with TRBJ2-3; D may be TRBD1 (5 bases). The V gene lost 5 bases and the J gene lost 1 base, with 13 bases spanning the gap. Germline CDR1 and CDR2: SEHNR and FQNEAQ (reference sequence). The CDR3 spans 15 residues.